Detailed here is one T cell receptor beta chain. No antigen is known for it. Treatment specified: around 19 received Ad26.COV2.S at low or high dose, single or two shots; 5 received placebo; per-sample allocation not given. The investigators took samples on day 63 after the first vaccine or placebo injection. This entry is derived from a study of Ad26.COV2.S vaccination and SARS-CoV-2 variants. On the study more broadly: Donor was one of the participants in the Ad26.COV2.S arm of the COV1001 trial.

Overall study results and limits: Spike-specific TCR breadth in vaccine recipients exceeded that seen in placebo recipients.

TCRdb's copy holds only in-frame clones and misses some; the assay was immunoSEQ multiplex PCR. The sample contains around 340,000 clones, around 89% of which appear only once. Specimen: peripheral blood, collected in a trial of Ad26.COV2.S vaccine versus placebo. The receptor was derived from a person aged 18-60 years who received the Ad26.COV2.S COVID-19 vaccine or a placebo.

CDR3 DNA: TGTGCCAGCAGTGAATCCTTGACGGATAATGAAAAACTGTTTTTT. Residues: CASSESLTDNEKLFF. V is TRBV6-1 and J is TRBJ1-4; unclear D gene. Trimming pared 2 bases from V and 4 bases from J, leaving 11 bases between. The CDR3 is 15 residues long. Germline-derived CDR1 and CDR2 are MNHNS and SASEGT.